Presented here are 23 T cell receptor beta chains from one specimen sequenced in a study of tissue T cells after allogeneic stem cell transplantation. Profiled with immunoSEQ multiplex PCR; TCRdb holds only in-frame clones, not every one. The sample has under 9,000 clones, around 34% seen once. Regarding time point: mouse harvest day 14 after allogeneic transplant. Each mouse received 10^7 T-cell-depleted marrow cells plus 10^6 splenic CD5+ T cells by tail vein. Specimen: skin. Every receptor here comes from a female BALB/c mouse given C57BL/6 T cells with graft-versus-host disease after an allogeneic hematopoietic cell transplant.

Concerning this clone: Mouse germline and gene names are used. The CDR3 DNA, read in part, is TGCTCCAGCAGTCAAGGGACACCAAACTCCGACTACACC. This codes for CSSSQGTPNSDYT. The full CDR3 sequence reads CSSSQGTPNSDYTF. J is TRBJ1-2 and V is TRBV23; the table's D call, TRBD1, was not checked against the DNA. From the germline J gene comes the end of the CDR3, since the read stops 1 residue before it. Germline assignment: CDR1 KGHTA and CDR2 FQNQQP. This CDR3 contains 14 residues.

In its sample, this clone ranks as medium-sized (0.01 to 0.1%). Gene names refer to mouse genes. The read halts 1 residue ahead of the CDR3 end, with the missing end drawn from the germline J gene. The same CDR3 arises from other DNA sequences in this sample as well. The rearrangement joins TRBV26 to TRBJ2-7; TRBD2 matches 10 bases. Per the germline V gene, CDR1 is KGHPV and CDR2 is FQNQEV (reference sequence). CDR3 length: 13 amino acids. V dropped 5 bases and J dropped 4; count of bases not matched to a gene: 2. The DNA read from the CDR3 is TGTGCCAGCAGTTTACTGGGGGGGTATGAACAGTAC. Its translation is CASSLLGGYEQY. The complete CDR3 reads CASSLLGGYEQYF.

As regards this clone: The gene symbols are mouse symbols. Read coverage stops 1 residue before the CDR3 terminus; the germline J gene supplies the remainder. The rearrangement links TRBV13-2 to TRBJ1-4, with D tentatively TRBD1 (6 bases). The CDR3 extends over 17 amino acids. From germline, CDR1 is NNHNN and CDR2 SYGAGS (reference sequence). Trimming removed 5 bases from V and 0 bases from J, with 17 bases in between. CDR3 sequence reads: CASGDPGQNLSNERLFF. The sequenced CDR3 bases are TGTGCCAGCGGGGATCCGGGACAAAACCTTTCCAACGAAAGATTATTT.

This clone has only a few counts. The germline and genes are mouse ones. The sequence runs out 1 residue before the end of the CDR3; the remainder is reconstructed from the germline J gene. V gene TRBV13-3 combines with J gene TRBJ1-4; TRBD1 agrees at 9 bases. With 3 bases clipped from V and 7 bases from J, the junction kept 7 bases outside the gene matches. Germline CDR1 is NNHDY and CDR2 is SYVADS. This CDR3 is 15 amino acids long. The CDR3 DNA, read in part, is TGTGCCAGCAGTGCCCGGGACAGGGTTCCCGAAAGATTATTT. Translating gives CASSARDRVPERLF. The whole CDR3 protein is CASSARDRVPERLFF.

Concerning this clone: The genes are named according to mouse. The read ends 1 residue before the CDR3 terminus; that terminus is restored from the germline J gene. This chain joins TRBV26 and TRBJ1-1; 8 bases are shared with TRBD1. The CDR3 contains 13 residues. V trimming: 6 bases; J trimming: 3 bases; junction bases outside the gene matches: 3. Per germline, CDR1 KGHPV and CDR2 FQNQEV (reference sequence). The CDR3 loop reads CASSRTGHTEVFF. CDR3 bases read: TGTGCCAGCAGCAGGACAGGGCACACAGAAGTCTTC.

A note on this clone: Mouse names are used for the genes. The CDR3 end falls 1 residue outside the read, so it is completed with the germline J gene. The chain combines TRBV12-1 with TRBJ2-5; D may be TRBD2 (6 bases). The CDR3 sequence is 15 residues long. V dropped 4 bases and J dropped 0 bases, with 13 bases sitting between them. Germline-derived CDR1 and CDR2 are SGHSN and HYEKVE. The CDR3 sequence: CASSPGLLNQDTQYF. The CDR3 DNA, read in part, is TGTGCCAGCTCCCCTGGACTGCTTAACCAAGACACCCAGTAC.

By frequency in the sample, this clone is large. Germline and genes here are mouse. The DNA ends 1 residue before the CDR3 does, and the rest of the CDR3 is filled in from the germline J gene. The same CDR3 is also encoded by other DNA sequences in this sample. The chain carries TRBV26 and TRBJ1-2, with D perhaps matching TRBD1 (5 bases). V dropped 2 bases and J dropped 2 bases, with 6 bases sitting between them. CDR3 size: 13 residues. Looked up from germline, CDR1 is KGHPV and CDR2 is FQNQEV (reference sequence). The CDR3 loop is CASSLGGNSDYTF. The sequenced part of the CDR3 DNA is TGTGCCAGCAGTCTGGGGGGGAACTCCGACTACACC.

For this clone: The genes are named according to mouse. The observed sequence ends 1 residue before the CDR3 terminus, with the missing tail filled in from the germline J gene. The chain carries TRBV26 and TRBJ2-5; D ambiguous. The CDR3 has 13 residues. Germline loops: CDR1 KGHPV, CDR2 FQNQEV (reference sequence). Trimming took off 2 bases at V and 2 bases at J, with 5 bases between the two ends. CDR3 DNA, as far as it was read: TGTGCCAGCAGTCTGGTTGGCCAAGACACCCAGTAC. Translation gives CASSLVGQDTQY. The full CDR3 protein reads CASSLVGQDTQYF.

Within the sample, this clone is medium-sized (0.01 to 0.1%). The genes and germline here are from mouse. The CDR3 extends 1 residue past the end of the read, so its final part is completed from the germline J gene. This sample includes further DNA sequences coding for the same CDR3. The chain combines TRBV26 with TRBJ2-5, with D possibly TRBD1 on 5 matching bases. Trimming took off 2 bases at V and 4 bases at J, with 7 bases between the two ends. This CDR3 spans 13 amino acids. CDR1 and CDR2 (germline): KGHPV, FQNQEV (reference sequence). This chain's CDR3 is CASSLGQKDTQYF. CDR3 bases read: TGTGCCAGCAGTCTGGGACAAAAAGACACCCAGTAC. The variable domain in full, with the rest retrieved from reference TRBV26 and TRBJ2-5, is NSKVIQTPRYLVKGQGQKAKMRCIPEKGHPVVFWYQQNKNNEFKFLINFQNQEVLQQIDMTEKRFSAECPSNSPCSLEIQSSEAGDSALYLCASSLGQKDTQYFGPGTRLLVL.

In its sample, this clone was seen a few times. Genes here carry mouse names. The sequenced fragment ends 1 residue before the CDR3 boundary, so the rest is inferred from the germline J gene. The rearrangement links TRBV26 to TRBJ2-2; D ambiguous. This CDR3 has 13 residues. CDR1 is KGHPV and CDR2 is FQNQEV in the germline V gene (reference sequence). Trimming cost V 0 bases and J 2 bases, with 1 base left between them. CDR3 residues: CASSLSNTGQLYF. CDR3 DNA, as far as it was read: TGTGCCAGCAGTCTGTCGAACACCGGGCAGCTCTAC.

A note on this clone: The germline and genes are mouse ones. The read ends 1 residue shy of where the CDR3 ends; the end is completed using the germline J gene. The V and J genes are TRBV16 and TRBJ1-3; D is perhaps TRBD1 (5 bases). This CDR3 is built from 14 residues. Germline CDR1 is SGHSA and CDR2 is FRNQAP. The V end was cut by 0 bases, the J end by 4 bases, with 7 bases between. The CDR3 region is CASSLDGAGNTLYF. The covered CDR3 bases are TGTGCAAGCAGCTTAGATGGGGCCGGAAATACGCTCTAT.

Judged by abundance, this clone is medium-sized. Mouse gene names apply. The sequence runs out 1 residue before the end of the CDR3; the remainder is reconstructed from the germline J gene. The chain links TRBV26 to TRBJ2-2; D is unclear. Germline V gene sequence: CDR1 KGHPV, CDR2 FQNQEV (reference sequence). Deletions cut 0 bases from V and 0 bases from J, with 5 bases between. The length of the CDR3 is 15 residues. The covered CDR3 bases are TGTGCCAGCAGTCTGTCCGGGACAAACACCGGGCAGCTCTAC. Amino acids: CASSLSGTNTGQLY. The whole CDR3 sequence is CASSLSGTNTGQLYF.

This clone was seen once. Gene and germline names: mouse. The read halts 1 residue ahead of the CDR3 end, with the missing end drawn from the germline J gene. V is TRBV13-1 and J is TRBJ2-5, with a possible D match to TRBD2 (5 bases). The CDR3 spans 13 residues. Trimming removed 1 base at V and 3 bases at J, with 6 bases between. Germline-derived CDR1 and CDR2 are NSHNY and SYGAGN. CDR3 bases read: TGTGCCAGCAGTGATTGGGGTCAAGACACCCAGTAC. Translated: CASSDWGQDTQY. The full-length CDR3 reads as CASSDWGQDTQYF.

Remarks on this clone: Each gene name is a mouse one. The read ends 1 residue early relative to the CDR3; the germline J gene fills the gap. This chain connects TRBV15 to TRBJ2-7; the match to TRBD2 covers 14 bases. V lost 6 bases to trimming and J lost 3 bases; unmatched junction nucleotides: 1. CDR1 SGHND and CDR2 FRSKSL come from the germline V gene. The length of the CDR3 is 14 residues. CDR3: CASRGLGGRYEQYF. CDR3 bases read: TGTGCCAGCAGGGGACTGGGGGGGCGCTATGAACAGTAC. Together with reference TRBV15 and TRBJ2-7, the CDR3 gives the full variable domain: DAGVTQTPRHEVAEKGQTIILKCEPVSGHNDLFWYRQTKIQGLELLSYFRSKSLMEDGGAFKDRFKAEMLNSSFSTLKIQPTEPKDSAVYLCASRGLGGRYEQYFGPGTRLTVL.

As concerns this clone: Gene and germline names: mouse. The CDR3 goes on 1 residue after the read ends, and that part is filled in from the germline J gene. This chain links TRBV26 with TRBJ2-2, with 9 bases matching TRBD2. The CDR3 runs 15 residues. V dropped 3 bases and J dropped 6; count of bases not matched to a gene: 5. Germline CDR1 KGHPV, CDR2 FQNQEV (reference sequence). The sequenced part of the CDR3 DNA is TGTGCCAGCAGTCTTTTGGGGGGGCGCCCCGGGCAGCTCTAC. This gives the protein CASSLLGGRPGQLY. The entire CDR3 sequence reads CASSLLGGRPGQLYF.

This clone was counted between two and nine times. The genes are named according to mouse. The read finishes 1 residue shy of the CDR3 end, and the germline J gene is used to complete it. V usage is TRBV2 and J usage is TRBJ2-3, with D hard to call. CDR1 and CDR2 (germline): LGHNA, YSYQKL. This CDR3 is 15 amino acids long. Trimming cost V 0 bases and J 0 bases, with 7 bases left between them. The CDR3 spells CASSQDWFSAETLYF. CDR3 bases read: TGTGCCAGCAGCCAAGACTGGTTTAGTGCAGAAACGCTGTAT.

This clone is termed medium-sized. The gene names given are mouse names. Coverage ceases 1 residue before the CDR3 finishes, and the germline J gene fills in the end. This chain joins TRBV13-1 and TRBJ2-5; possibly TRBD1 or TRBD2 for D (7 bases each). The germline V gene has CDR1 NSHNY and CDR2 SYGAGN. The CDR3 contains 15 residues. V gave up 3 bases and J gave up 3 bases, with 14 bases separating them. Partial CDR3 DNA: TGTGCCAGCAGTGGGCAGGGGGGGACTCAAGACACCCAGTAC. This translates into CASSGQGGTQDTQY. The CDR3 in full is CASSGQGGTQDTQYF.

This clone was counted only a few times. Germline and genes here are mouse. The read is 1 residue too short to cover the CDR3 end, so that end is filled in from the germline J gene. This rearrangement joins TRBV23 to TRBJ1-2. The CDR3 runs to 13 residues. The germline CDR1 and CDR2 sequences are KGHTA and FQNQQP. The covered CDR3 bases are TGCTCCAGCAGTGGACGGTCAAACTCCGACTACACC. Translating gives CSSSGRSNSDYT. The CDR3 in its entirety is CSSSGRSNSDYTF.

This clone turned up a few times. Gene names follow the mouse nomenclature. The CDR3 is cut off 1 residue early in the read; its end comes from the germline J gene. The identical CDR3 is also encoded by other nucleotide sequences in the sample. V gene TRBV26 combines with J gene TRBJ1-1; possibly TRBD1 for D (5 bases). There are 13 residues in the CDR3. The V and J ends lost 3 bases and 1 base respectively, with 6 bases between them. The germline CDR1 and CDR2 sequences are KGHPV and FQNQEV (reference sequence). CDR3 in amino acids: CASSLRGNTEVFF. The DNA read from the CDR3 is TGTGCCAGCAGTCTAAGGGGAAACACAGAAGTCTTC.

In the case of this clone: These gene names are mouse names. The read terminates 1 residue ahead of where the CDR3 ends, so the germline J gene completes it. The J gene is TRBJ2-3, the V gene TRBV26; maybe TRBD1 (5 bases). CDR3 length: 14 residues. Germline V CDR1 and CDR2: KGHPV, FQNQEV (reference sequence). The V gene lost 4 bases and the J gene lost 0 bases, with 8 bases spanning the gap. The part of the CDR3 DNA that was read is TGTGCCAGCAGTCCGACAGTTAGTGCAGAAACGCTGTAT. Translating it yields CASSPTVSAETLY. The entire CDR3 is CASSPTVSAETLYF.

Remarks on this clone: Mouse gene names apply. The sequenced CDR3 bases are TGTGCCAGCAGTCTCCGGGACAGGGGGCTTGAACAGTAC. Residues: CASSLRDRGLEQY. The full CDR3 protein is CASSLRDRGLEQYF. The J gene is TRBJ2-7, the V gene TRBV26; 12 bases line up with TRBD1. The CDR3 goes on 1 residue after the read ends, and that part is filled in from the germline J gene. CDR3 length: 14 residues. Germline V gives CDR1 KGHPV, CDR2 FQNQEV (reference sequence). The V segment lost 3 bases and the J segment 6 bases; nucleotides outside the gene matches: 3. The whole variable domain, filled in from reference TRBV26 and TRBJ2-7, reads NSKVIQTPRYLVKGQGQKAKMRCIPEKGHPVVFWYQQNKNNEFKFLINFQNQEVLQQIDMTEKRFSAECPSNSPCSLEIQSSEAGDSALYLCASSLRDRGLEQYFGPGTRLTVL.

As concerns this clone: Genes and germline are mouse. The read stops 1 residue short of the end of the CDR3; the missing end is completed from the germline J gene. The V gene is TRBV16, the J gene TRBJ2-5, with TRBD1 as a possible D gene (5 bases). CDR3 length equals 11 residues. Trimming pared 5 bases from V and 10 bases from J, leaving 10 bases between. Looked up from germline, CDR1 is SGHSA and CDR2 is FRNQAP. CDR3 loop: CASSKEGSQYF. The part of the CDR3 DNA that was read is TGTGCAAGCAGCAAAGAGGGGTCCCAGTAC.

By sample fraction, this clone is medium-sized. Here the gene names and germline are mouse. The missing CDR3 end, 1 residue past where the read stops, is filled in from the germline J gene. The chain couples TRBV24 to TRBJ2-7, with 10 bases aligning to TRBD2. Trimming cost V 7 bases and J 4 bases; bases outside gene matches: 7. Germline V gene data show CDR1 as KGHTA and CDR2 as FRNEEI. The CDR3 consists of 14 residues. The CDR3 sequence is CASTLGLGVYEQYF. CDR3 DNA (partial): TGTGCCAGCACTCTAGGACTGGGGGTTTATGAACAGTAC.